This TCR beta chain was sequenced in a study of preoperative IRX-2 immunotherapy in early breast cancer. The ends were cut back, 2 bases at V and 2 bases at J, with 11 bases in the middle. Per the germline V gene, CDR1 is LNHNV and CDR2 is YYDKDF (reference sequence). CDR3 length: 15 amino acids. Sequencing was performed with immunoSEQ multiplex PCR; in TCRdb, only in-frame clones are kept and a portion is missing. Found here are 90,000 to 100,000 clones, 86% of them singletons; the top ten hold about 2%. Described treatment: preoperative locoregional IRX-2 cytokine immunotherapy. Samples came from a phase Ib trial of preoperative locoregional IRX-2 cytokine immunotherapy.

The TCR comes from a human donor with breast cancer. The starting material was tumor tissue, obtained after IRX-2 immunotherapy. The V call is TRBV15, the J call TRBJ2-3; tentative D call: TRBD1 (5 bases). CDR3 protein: CATSRYKTVTDTQYF. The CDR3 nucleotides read TGTGCCACCAGCAGATATAAGACAGTCACAGATACGCAGTATTTT.